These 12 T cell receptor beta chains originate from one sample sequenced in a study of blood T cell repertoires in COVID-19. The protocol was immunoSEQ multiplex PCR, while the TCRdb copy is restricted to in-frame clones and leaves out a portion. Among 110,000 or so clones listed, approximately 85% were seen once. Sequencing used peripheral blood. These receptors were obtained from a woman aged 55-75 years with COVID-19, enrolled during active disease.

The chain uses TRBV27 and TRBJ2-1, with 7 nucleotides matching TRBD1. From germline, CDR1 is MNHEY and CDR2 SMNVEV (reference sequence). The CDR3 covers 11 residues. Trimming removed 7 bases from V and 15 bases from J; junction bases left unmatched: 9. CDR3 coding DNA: TGTGCCAGCACGAGACAGGGAGAGGCGTTCTTC. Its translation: CASTRQGEAFF.

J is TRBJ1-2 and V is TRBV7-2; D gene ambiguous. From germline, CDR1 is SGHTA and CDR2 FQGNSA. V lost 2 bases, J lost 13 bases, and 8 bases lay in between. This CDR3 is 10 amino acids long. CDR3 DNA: TGTGCCAGCAGCTTAATCCCCCGCACCTTC. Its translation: CASSLIPRTF.

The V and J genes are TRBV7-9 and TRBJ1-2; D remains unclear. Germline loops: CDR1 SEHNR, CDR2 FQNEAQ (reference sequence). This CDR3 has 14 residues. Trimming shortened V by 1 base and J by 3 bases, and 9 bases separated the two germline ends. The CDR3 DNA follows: TGTGCCAGCAGCTTAGATCTGAGTGACTATGGCTACACCTTC. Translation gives CASSLDLSDYGYTF.

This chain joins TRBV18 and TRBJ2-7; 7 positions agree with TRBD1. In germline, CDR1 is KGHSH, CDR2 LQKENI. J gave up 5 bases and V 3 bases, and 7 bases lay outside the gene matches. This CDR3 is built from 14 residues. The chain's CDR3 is CASSPGQKRDEQYF. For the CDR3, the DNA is TGTGCCAGCTCACCGGGACAGAAAAGGGACGAGCAGTACTTC.

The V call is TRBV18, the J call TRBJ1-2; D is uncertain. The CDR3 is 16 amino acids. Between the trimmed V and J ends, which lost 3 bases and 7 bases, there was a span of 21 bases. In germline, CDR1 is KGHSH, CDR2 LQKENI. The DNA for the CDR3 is TGTGCCAGCTCACCCCGTGGGCAGGAAGCCCTGGGTGGCTACACCTTC. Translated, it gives CASSPRGQEALGGYTF.

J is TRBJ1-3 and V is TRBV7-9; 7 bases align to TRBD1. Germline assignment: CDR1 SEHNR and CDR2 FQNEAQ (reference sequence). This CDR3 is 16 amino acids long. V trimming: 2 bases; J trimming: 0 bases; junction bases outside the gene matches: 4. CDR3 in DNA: TGTGCCAGCAGCTTAAAGACAGGGAGCTCTGGAAACACCATATATTTT. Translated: CASSLKTGSSGNTIYF.

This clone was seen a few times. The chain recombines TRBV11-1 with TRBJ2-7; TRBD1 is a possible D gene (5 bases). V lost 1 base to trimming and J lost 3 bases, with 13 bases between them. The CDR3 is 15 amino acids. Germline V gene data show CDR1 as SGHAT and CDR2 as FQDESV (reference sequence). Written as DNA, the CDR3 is TGTGCCAGCAGCTTAGTAGGGGCTGGTGACTACGAGCAGTACTTC. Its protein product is CASSLVGAGDYEQYF.

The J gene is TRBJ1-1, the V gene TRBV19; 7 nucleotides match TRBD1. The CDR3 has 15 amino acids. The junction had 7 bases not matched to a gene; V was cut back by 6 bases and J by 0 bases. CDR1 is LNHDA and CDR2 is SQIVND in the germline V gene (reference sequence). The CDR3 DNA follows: TGTGCCAGTAGGATACAGGGGAACCTGAACACTGAAGCTTTCTTT. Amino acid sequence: CASRIQGNLNTEAFF.

The CDR3 region has the DNA TGTGCCAGTGGCGGGACAGGGGTAGGAGAGACCCAGTACTTC. It specifies CASGGTGVGETQYF. This chain links TRBV19 with TRBJ2-5, with TRBD1 identical over 10 bases. The CDR3 runs to 14 residues. Germline V gives CDR1 LNHDA, CDR2 SQIVND (reference sequence). The trim removed 8 bases at V and 4 bases at J, leaving 7 bases unmatched.

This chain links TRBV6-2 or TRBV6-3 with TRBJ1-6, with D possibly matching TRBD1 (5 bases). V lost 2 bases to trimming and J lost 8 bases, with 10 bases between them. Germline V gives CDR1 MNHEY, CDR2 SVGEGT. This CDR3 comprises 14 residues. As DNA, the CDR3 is TGTGCCAGCAGTTACCCAGGGCTGGATTCACCCCTCCACTTT. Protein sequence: CASSYPGLDSPLHF.

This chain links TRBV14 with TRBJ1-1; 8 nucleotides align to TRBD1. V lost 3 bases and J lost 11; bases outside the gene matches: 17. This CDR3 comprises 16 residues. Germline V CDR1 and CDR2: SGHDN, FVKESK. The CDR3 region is CASSHSYPGTTGGAFF. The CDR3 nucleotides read TGTGCCAGCAGCCACTCATACCCCGGGACCACAGGGGGGGCTTTCTTT.

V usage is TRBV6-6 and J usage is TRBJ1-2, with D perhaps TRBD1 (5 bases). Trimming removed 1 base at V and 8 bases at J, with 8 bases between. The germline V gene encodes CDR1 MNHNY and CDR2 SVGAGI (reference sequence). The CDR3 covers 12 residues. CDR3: CASSYYRSGYTF. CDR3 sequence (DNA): TGTGCCAGCAGTTACTACAGGTCCGGCTACACCTTC.